This T cell receptor beta chain was identified during a study of response to subunit inactivated influenza vaccine. General study findings and limits: It was the authors' suggestion that each seasonal influenza vaccination recruits few new T cells.

In regard to this clonotype: Its antigen is undetermined.

TCRdb re-called the RT-PCR reads through MiXCR, storing one row per CDR3 protein. The top ten hold less than 2.5% of the sample, which has approximately 520,000 distinct CDR3 sequences, less than 30% seen once. CDR3 length: 15 amino acids. With V trimmed by 6 bases and J by 2 bases, 6 bases remained unmatched. The receptor comes from a man in his forties or fifties who received an inactivated influenza vaccine. The rearrangement uses TRBV12-3 or TRBV12-4 and TRBJ2-1, with 8 bases that match TRBD2. Sequencing used CD4+ T cells sorted from PBMCs, obtained 4 to 6 days after vaccination. CDR3 amino acids: CASSPTSGPYNEQFF. CDR3 nucleotide sequence: TGTGCCAGCAGCCCCACTAGCGGCCCCTACAATGAGCAGTTCTTC.